The 24 T cell receptor beta chains below come from one sample, sequenced in a study of beta chain features in type 1 diabetes (dated by TCRdb to 2016 to 2019). What the research found in general, with its limitations: A moderate but significant shortening of TCRB CDR3 length was observed in type 1 diabetes patients in all four CD4+ subsets.

Which antigens these TCRs recognize remains unknown. The library was obtained by the immunoSEQ multiplex PCR assay. All of the isolated RNA was reverse transcribed with the High Capacity cDNA Reverse Transcription Kit, so expressed TCRB transcripts were sequenced. TCRdb took this table from immuneACCESS and kept in-frame rearrangements with V and J called. Such tables lack part of the clones; where checked against another copy, unresolved V genes explain under half of the gap, and the rest is unexplained. Across this sample there are about 360,000 clones, with approximately 12% seen only once. The top ten constitute 0.0095% to 0.012% of the sample. Sequenced sample: naive CD4+ T cells from blood. According to the study, the label for this sample's cell subset or site signals: true naive CD4+ T cells. The source of these receptors is a young woman with type 1 diabetes.

The chain is built from TRBV25-1 and TRBJ2-7; 10 positions match TRBD2. CDR1 is MGHDK and CDR2 is SYGVNS in the germline V gene. This CDR3 has 15 amino acids. Trimming cost V 4 bases and J 5 bases; bases outside gene matches: 8. The DNA of the CDR3 is TGTGCCAGCAGTGTCCTCTCTAGCGGGGGCCACGAGCAGTACTTC. Translated: CASSVLSSGGHEQYF.

This clone was seen only once. V usage is TRBV2 and J usage is TRBJ1-5; D might be TRBD1 (5 bases). The CDR3 is 12 amino acids. The germline gives CDR1 SNHLY, CDR2 FYNNEI. Trimming shortened V by 6 bases and J by 8 bases, and 11 bases separated the two germline ends. For the CDR3, the DNA is TGTGCCAGCAGATCCGGGGGGAAGCCCCAGCATTTT. Its translation is CASRSGGKPQHF.

This clone came up a few times. This chain links TRBV23-1 with TRBJ2-4; unclear D gene. TRBV23-1 falls under the ORF class, with uncertain function. V lost 6 bases and J lost 0, with 12 bases in between. This CDR3 region has 15 residues. The CDR3 DNA sequence: TGCGCCAGCAGCCAACTACCACTAGCCAAAAACATTCAGTACTTC. It encodes CASSQLPLAKNIQYF.

This clone showed up just a few times. The chain uses TRBV7-2 and TRBJ2-7; a weak D match, TRBD1 (5 bases). Germline-derived CDR1 and CDR2 are SGHTA and FQGNSA. V dropped 8 bases and J dropped 0 bases, with 11 bases sitting between them. The CDR3 is made up of 13 amino acids. In nucleotides, the CDR3 is TGTGCCAGCGGCCGACAGCGCTCCTACGAGCAGTACTTC. The encoded protein is CASGRQRSYEQYF.

This chain joins TRBV19 and TRBJ1-1, with 8 bases that match TRBD1. CDR3 size: 13 residues. V lost 5 bases to trimming and J lost 3 bases; unmatched junction nucleotides: 2. Germline lookup yields CDR1 LNHDA and CDR2 SQIVND (reference sequence). The CDR3 loop is CASSGRGHTEAFF. As DNA, the CDR3 is TGTGCCAGTAGTGGCAGGGGGCACACTGAAGCTTTCTTT.

This clone was seen more than once but under ten times. The chain is built from TRBV25-1 and TRBJ2-3, with D possibly being TRBD1 (5 bases). This CDR3 has 13 residues. Looked up from germline, CDR1 is MGHDK and CDR2 is SYGVNS. V dropped 3 bases and J dropped 6 bases, with 10 bases sitting between them. CDR3 protein: CASSDPGPDTQYF. CDR3 nucleotide sequence: TGTGCCAGCAGTGACCCAGGGCCCGATACGCAGTATTTT.

J is TRBJ2-2 and V is TRBV2; 7 positions agree with TRBD2. Germline V gives CDR1 SNHLY, CDR2 FYNNEI. The J segment lost 0 bases and the V segment lost 4 bases, leaving 2 bases of the junction unmatched. CDR3 length equals 15 residues. Here the CDR3 DNA reads TGTGCCAGCAGTGTCCTAGCGGCGAACACCGGGGAGCTGTTTTTT. This encodes CASSVLAANTGELFF.

This clone was counted between two and nine times. The chain employs TRBV9 and TRBJ2-2; 7 nucleotides agree with TRBD1. The germline gives CDR1 SGDLS, CDR2 YYNGEE. V shed 3 bases, J shed 5 bases, and the junction held 10 bases outside the gene matches. The CDR3 is 16 amino acids. The CDR3 loop is CASSAPGQRMTGELFF. As DNA, the CDR3 is TGTGCCAGCAGCGCGCCGGGACAGAGGATGACCGGGGAGCTGTTTTTT.

This clone has only a few counts. The V call is TRBV4-3, the J call TRBJ1-1; no definite D call. V was pared by 2 bases and J by 5 bases, with 24 bases between. CDR3 length: 18 amino acids. Germline V gene sequence: CDR1 LGHNA, CDR2 YSLEER. The CDR3 sequence is CASSQSYSGSPIVTEAFF. Here the CDR3 DNA reads TGCGCCAGCAGCCAAAGTTACAGCGGTTCGCCAATCGTAACTGAAGCTTTCTTT.

The chain couples TRBV5-1 to TRBJ2-5; 8 bases map to TRBD2. The V gene's germline CDR1 is SGHRS and CDR2 YFSETQ. V shed 0 bases, J shed 5 bases, and the junction held 9 bases outside the gene matches. This CDR3 contains 16 residues. DNA of the CDR3: TGCGCCAGCAGCTTGGGCCAGAGGCGGGAGGATGAGACCCAGTACTTC. It is translated as CASSLGQRREDETQYF.

This clone was detected a few times. The chain couples TRBV6-5 to TRBJ2-3; 7 nucleotides align to TRBD2. With 6 bases clipped from V and 2 bases from J, the junction kept 8 bases outside the gene matches. Looked up from germline, CDR1 is MNHEY and CDR2 is SVGAGI. The CDR3 totals 15 residues. The DNA for the CDR3 is TGTGCCAGCAGGCCTCAGACTAGCCCCACAGATACGCAGTATTTT. Amino acid sequence: CASRPQTSPTDTQYF.

This chain links TRBV7-3 with TRBJ2-1, with 9 nucleotides matching TRBD2. V shed 4 bases and J 9 bases; nucleotides not matched to a gene: 7. In germline, CDR1 is SGHTA, CDR2 FQGTGA. This CDR3 has 14 amino acids. The DNA for the CDR3 is TGTGCCAGCAGCTATCAGGGGCGGGAGGGTGAGCAGTTCTTC. Residues: CASSYQGREGEQFF. The full variable domain, with the rest looked up from reference TRBV7-3 and TRBJ2-1, is GAGVSQTPSNKVTEKGKYVELRCDPISGHTALYWYRQSLGQGPEFLIYFQGTGAADDSGLPNDRFFAVRPEGSVSTLKIQRTERGDSAVYLCASSYQGREGEQFFGPGTRLTVL.

This clone was counted only a few times. This chain links TRBV18 with TRBJ2-7; TRBD1 aligns across 10 bases. In germline, CDR1 is KGHSH, CDR2 LQKENI. Trimming removed 5 bases from V and 4 bases from J; junction bases left unmatched: 11. CDR3 size: 16 residues. The CDR3 loop reads CASSSGPRTGGYEQYF. The CDR3 DNA is TGTGCCAGCTCATCAGGCCCCCGGACAGGGGGGTACGAGCAGTACTTC.

The chain couples TRBV7-7 to TRBJ2-3, with D maybe TRBD2 (6 bases). The CDR3 has 16 residues. V lost 8 bases and J lost 3, with 21 bases in between. The germline V gene has CDR1 SSHAT and CDR2 FNYEAQ (reference sequence). The CDR3 loop is CASSRAAGGVTDTQYF. CDR3 nucleotides: TGTGCCAGCTCCAGGGCAGCGGGCGGGGTAACAGATACGCAGTATTTT.

The rearrangement uses TRBV7-9 and TRBJ2-1; perhaps TRBD2 as D (6 bases). This CDR3 region has 15 residues. Germline CDR1 and CDR2: SEHNR and FQNEAQ (reference sequence). Trimming shortened V by 5 bases and J by 7 bases, and 18 bases separated the two germline ends. The CDR3 is CASSLVGGSSNEQFF. In DNA, the CDR3 is TGTGCCAGCAGCCTAGTCGGAGGGTCATCTAATGAGCAGTTCTTC.

V usage is TRBV30 and J usage is TRBJ1-1, with a possible D match to TRBD1 (6 bases). V was pared by 8 bases and J by 6 bases, with 16 bases between. In germline, CDR1 is GTSNPN, CDR2 SVGIG (reference sequence). The length of the CDR3 is 12 residues. The CDR3 loop is CARQTGFSEAFF. The DNA of the CDR3 is TGTGCCCGACAAACAGGGTTCTCTGAAGCTTTCTTT.

This clone was detected only a few times. At one end, the junction sequence differs from germline, possibly due to a read error. The chain couples TRBV2 to TRBJ2-7; D remains unclear. This CDR3 has 11 residues. CDR1 SNHLY and CDR2 FYNNEI come from the germline V gene. DNA for the CDR3: TGTGCCAGCAGTTACCAAGATGAGCCGTTGTTC. This encodes CASSYQDEPLF.

A few counts support this clone. This sequence joins TRBV6-5 and TRBJ2-3, with 7 bases aligning to TRBD2. V was pared by 2 bases and J by 4 bases, with 6 bases of the junction left unmatched. The CDR3 consists of 15 residues. Per germline, CDR1 MNHEY and CDR2 SVGAGI. The DNA of the CDR3 is TGTGCCAGCAGTTACGCAGGGACTACCGCAGATACGCAGTATTTT. As protein: CASSYAGTTADTQYF.

This clone came up a few times. V usage is TRBV7-9 and J usage is TRBJ2-7, with unresolved D. There are 18 residues in the CDR3. V was cut by 4 bases and J by 3 bases, with 25 bases left in between. CDR1 is SEHNR, CDR2 FQNEAQ, per germline (reference sequence). CDR3 sequence (DNA): TGTGCCAGCAGCTCCTCGCCCCGCCGAACAGCAAAAATCTACGAGCAGTACTTC. Its protein is CASSSSPRRTAKIYEQYF.

This chain uses TRBV11-1 with TRBJ2-7, with 8 nucleotides matching TRBD1. From germline, CDR1 is SGHAT and CDR2 FQDESV (reference sequence). The CDR3 contains 14 residues. The V gene end was trimmed by 5 bases and the J gene end by 6 bases; junction bases not matched to a gene: 9. This CDR3 reads CASSAPGTGSEQYF. The CDR3 DNA reads TGTGCCAGCAGCGCTCCCGGGACAGGATCCGAGCAGTACTTC.

V and J are TRBV7-9 and TRBJ1-5, with D unclear. Trimming took 5 bases from V and 0 from J, leaving 14 bases between them. This CDR3 contains 16 residues. CDR1 is SEHNR and CDR2 is FQNEAQ in the germline V gene (reference sequence). The CDR3: CASSHTGMSSNQPQHF. The CDR3 DNA is TGTGCCAGCAGCCACACGGGTATGTCTAGCAATCAGCCCCAGCATTTT. Together with reference TRBV7-9 and TRBJ1-5, the CDR3 gives the full variable domain: DTGVSQNPRHKITKRGQNVTFRCDPISEHNRLYWYRQTLGQGPEFLTYFQNEAQLEKSRLLSDRFSAERPKGSFSTLEIQRTEQGDSAMYLCASSHTGMSSNQPQHFGDGTRLSIL.

The rearrangement joins TRBV5-4 to TRBJ2-5; 9 bases fit TRBD2. The V gene end was trimmed by 2 bases and the J gene end by 2 bases; junction bases not matched to a gene: 4. There are 15 residues in the CDR3. CDR1 SGHNT and CDR2 YYREEE come from the germline V gene (reference sequence). In DNA form, the CDR3 reads TGTGCCAGCAGCTTCGGTCTAGCGGGGCAAGAGACCCAGTACTTC. This sequence encodes CASSFGLAGQETQYF. Together with reference TRBV5-4 and TRBJ2-5, the CDR3 gives the full variable domain: ETGVTQSPTHLIKTRGQQVTLRCSSQSGHNTVSWYQQALGQGPQFIFQYYREEENGRGNFPPRFSGLQFPNYSSELNVNALELDDSALYLCASSFGLAGQETQYFGPGTRLLVL.

The rearrangement joins TRBV4-1 to TRBJ1-5; possible D gene TRBD1, 5 bases. The germline V gene has CDR1 MGHRA and CDR2 YSYEKL. The CDR3 spans 13 residues. V was trimmed by 3 bases and J by 6 bases, leaving 9 bases between them. The CDR3 sequence is CASSHPDTQPQHF. The CDR3 coding sequence is TGCGCCAGCAGCCATCCGGACACTCAGCCCCAGCATTTT.

The gene calls are TRBV30 and TRBJ1-3; D gene uncertain. Germline CDR1 reads GTSNPN; CDR2 reads SVGIG (reference sequence). The CDR3 sequence is 15 residues long. Trimming cost V 1 base and J 0 bases, with 10 bases left between them. This chain's CDR3 is CAWSALPASGNTIYF. CDR3 nucleotide sequence: TGTGCCTGGAGTGCACTTCCTGCCTCTGGAAACACCATATATTTT.